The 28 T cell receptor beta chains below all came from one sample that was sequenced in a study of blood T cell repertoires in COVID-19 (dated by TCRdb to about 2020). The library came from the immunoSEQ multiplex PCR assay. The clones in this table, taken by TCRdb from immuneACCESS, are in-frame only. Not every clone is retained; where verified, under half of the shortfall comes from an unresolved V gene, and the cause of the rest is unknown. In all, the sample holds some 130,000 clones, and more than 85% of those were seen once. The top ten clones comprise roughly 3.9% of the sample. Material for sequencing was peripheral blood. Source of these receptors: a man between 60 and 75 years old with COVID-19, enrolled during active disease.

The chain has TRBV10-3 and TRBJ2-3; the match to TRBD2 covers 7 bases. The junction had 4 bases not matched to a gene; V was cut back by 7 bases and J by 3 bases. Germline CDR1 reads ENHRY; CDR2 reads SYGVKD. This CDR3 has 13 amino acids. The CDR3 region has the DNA TGTGCCATCAAATCGGGGGGAACAGATACGCAGTATTTT. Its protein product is CAIKSGGTDTQYF.

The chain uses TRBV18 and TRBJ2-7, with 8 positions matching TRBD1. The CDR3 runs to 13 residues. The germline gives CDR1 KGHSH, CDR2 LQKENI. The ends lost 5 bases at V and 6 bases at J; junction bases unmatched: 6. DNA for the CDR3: TGTGCCAGCTCAGGGGGGACAGGCTCCGAGCAGTACTTC. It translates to CASSGGTGSEQYF. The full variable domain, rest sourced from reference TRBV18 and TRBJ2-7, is NAGVMQNPRHLVRRRGQEARLRCSPMKGHSHVYWYRQLPEEGLKFMVYLQKENIIDESGMPKERFSAEFPKEGPSILRIQQVVRGDSAAYFCASSGGTGSEQYFGPGTRLTVT.

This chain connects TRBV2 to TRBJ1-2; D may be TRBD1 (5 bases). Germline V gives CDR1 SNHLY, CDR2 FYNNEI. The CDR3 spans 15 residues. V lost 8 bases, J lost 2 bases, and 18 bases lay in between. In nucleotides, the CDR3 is TGTGCCAGCTGGATGCCGACAGCGCAGAACTATGGCTACACCTTC. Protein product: CASWMPTAQNYGYTF. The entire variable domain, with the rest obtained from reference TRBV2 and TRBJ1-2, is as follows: EPEVTQTPSHQVTQMGQEVILRCVPISNHLYFYWYRQILGQKVEFLVSFYNNEISEKSEIFDDQFSVERPDGSNFTLKIRSTKLEDSAMYFCASWMPTAQNYGYTFGSGTRLTVV.

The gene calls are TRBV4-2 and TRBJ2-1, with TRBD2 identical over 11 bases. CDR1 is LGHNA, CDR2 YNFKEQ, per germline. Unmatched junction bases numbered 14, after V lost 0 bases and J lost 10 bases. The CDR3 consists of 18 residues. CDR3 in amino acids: CASSQDLGLAGGPNEQFF. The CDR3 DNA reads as TGTGCCAGCAGCCAAGATTTGGGGCTAGCGGGGGGCCCTAACGAGCAGTTCTTC.

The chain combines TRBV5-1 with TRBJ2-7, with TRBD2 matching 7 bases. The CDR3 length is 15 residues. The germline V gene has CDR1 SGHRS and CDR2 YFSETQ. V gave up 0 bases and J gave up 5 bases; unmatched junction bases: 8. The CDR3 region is CASSLEPGGMDEQYF. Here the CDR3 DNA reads TGCGCCAGCAGCTTGGAGCCCGGGGGGATGGACGAGCAGTACTTC.

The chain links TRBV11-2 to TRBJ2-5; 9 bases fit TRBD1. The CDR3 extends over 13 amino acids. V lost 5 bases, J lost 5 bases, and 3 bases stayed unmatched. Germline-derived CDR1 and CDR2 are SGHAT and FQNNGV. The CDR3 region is CASSAGQGETQYF. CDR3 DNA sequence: TGTGCCAGCAGCGCCGGACAGGGGGAGACCCAGTACTTC.

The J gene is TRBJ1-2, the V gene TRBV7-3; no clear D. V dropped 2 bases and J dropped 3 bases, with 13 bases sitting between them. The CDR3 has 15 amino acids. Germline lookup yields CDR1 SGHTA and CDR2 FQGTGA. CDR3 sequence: CASSLLRREDYGYTF. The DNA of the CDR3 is TGTGCCAGCAGCTTACTCCGTAGGGAGGACTATGGCTACACCTTC. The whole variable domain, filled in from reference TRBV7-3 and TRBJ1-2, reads GAGVSQTPSNKVTEKGKYVELRCDPISGHTALYWYRQSLGQGPEFLIYFQGTGAADDSGLPNDRFFAVRPEGSVSTLKIQRTERGDSAVYLCASSLLRREDYGYTFGSGTRLTVV.

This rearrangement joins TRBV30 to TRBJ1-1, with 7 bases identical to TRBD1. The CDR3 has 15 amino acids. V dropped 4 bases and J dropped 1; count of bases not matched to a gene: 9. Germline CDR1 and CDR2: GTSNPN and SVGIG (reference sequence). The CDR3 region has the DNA TGTGCCTGGACTAACATCCGGACAGGGAACACTGAAGCTTTCTTT. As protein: CAWTNIRTGNTEAFF.

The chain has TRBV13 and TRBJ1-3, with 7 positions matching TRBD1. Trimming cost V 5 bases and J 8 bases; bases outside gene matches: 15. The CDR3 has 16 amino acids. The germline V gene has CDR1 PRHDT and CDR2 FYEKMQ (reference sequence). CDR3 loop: CASSGYGQASSDTIYF. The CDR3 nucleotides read TGTGCCAGCAGCGGATACGGACAGGCCTCATCGGACACCATATATTTT.

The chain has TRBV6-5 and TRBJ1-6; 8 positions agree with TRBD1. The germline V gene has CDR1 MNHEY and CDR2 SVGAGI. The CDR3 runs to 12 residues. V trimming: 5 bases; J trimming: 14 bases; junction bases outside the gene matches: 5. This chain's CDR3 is CASSLDRASLHF. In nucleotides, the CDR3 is TGTGCCAGCAGTCTGGACAGGGCGTCCCTCCACTTT.

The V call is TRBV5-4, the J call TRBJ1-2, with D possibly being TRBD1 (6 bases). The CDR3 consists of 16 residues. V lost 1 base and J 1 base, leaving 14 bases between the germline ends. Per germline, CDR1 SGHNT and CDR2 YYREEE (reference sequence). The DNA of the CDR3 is TGTGCCAGCAGCTTGTTCAGGGGTTCCCATAACTATGGCTACACCTTC. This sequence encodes CASSLFRGSHNYGYTF.

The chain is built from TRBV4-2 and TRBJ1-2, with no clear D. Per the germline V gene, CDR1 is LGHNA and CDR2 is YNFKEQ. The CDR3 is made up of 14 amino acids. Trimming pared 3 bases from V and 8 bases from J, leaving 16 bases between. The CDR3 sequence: CASSHLRSGEGYTF. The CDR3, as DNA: TGTGCCAGCAGCCACCTGAGATCCGGAGAGGGCTACACCTTC.

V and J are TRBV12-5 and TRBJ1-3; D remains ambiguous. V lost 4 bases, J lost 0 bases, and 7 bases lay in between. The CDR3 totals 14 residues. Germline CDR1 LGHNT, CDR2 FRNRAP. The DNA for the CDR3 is TGTGCTAGTGGTTCGGCAGGCTCTGGAAACACCATATATTTT. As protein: CASGSAGSGNTIYF.

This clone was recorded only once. Written as DNA, the CDR3 is TGTGCCAGCAGCTCCCGAGCGGGCTCACCCCTCCACTTT. It encodes CASSSRAGSPLHF. V usage is TRBV7-3 and J usage is TRBJ1-6, with D hard to call. The V gene lost 4 bases and the J gene lost 10 bases, with 11 bases spanning the gap. Germline V CDR1 and CDR2: SGHTA, FQGTGA. This CDR3 has 13 residues. Combining the CDR3 with reference TRBV7-3 and TRBJ1-6 gives the whole variable domain GAGVSQTPSNKVTEKGKYVELRCDPISGHTALYWYRQSLGQGPEFLIYFQGTGAADDSGLPNDRFFAVRPEGSVSTLKIQRTERGDSAVYLCASSSRAGSPLHFGNGTRLTVT.

The CDR3 loop is CATGGDGNQPQHF. In DNA form, the CDR3 reads TGTGCCACTGGAGGGGATGGCAATCAGCCCCAGCATTTT. This sequence joins TRBV24-1 and TRBJ1-5; possible D gene TRBD1, 5 bases. This CDR3 has 13 residues. Trimming took off 10 bases at V and 2 bases at J, with 11 bases between the two ends. The germline CDR1 and CDR2 sequences are KGHDR and SFDVKD.

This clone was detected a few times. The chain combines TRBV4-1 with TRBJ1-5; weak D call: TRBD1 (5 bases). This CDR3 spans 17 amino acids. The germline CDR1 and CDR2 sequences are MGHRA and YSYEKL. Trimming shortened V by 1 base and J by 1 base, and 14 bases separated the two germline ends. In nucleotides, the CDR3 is TGCGCCAGCAGCCAAGGACCTCGGAAGGGGAGCAATCAGCCCCAGCATTTT. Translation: CASSQGPRKGSNQPQHF.

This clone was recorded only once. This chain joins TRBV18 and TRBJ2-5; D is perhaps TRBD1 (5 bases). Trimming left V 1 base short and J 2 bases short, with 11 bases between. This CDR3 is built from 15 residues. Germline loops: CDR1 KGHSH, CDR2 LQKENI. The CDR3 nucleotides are TGTGCCAGCTCACCACGCTTGACAGATCAAGAGACCCAGTACTTC. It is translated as CASSPRLTDQETQYF.

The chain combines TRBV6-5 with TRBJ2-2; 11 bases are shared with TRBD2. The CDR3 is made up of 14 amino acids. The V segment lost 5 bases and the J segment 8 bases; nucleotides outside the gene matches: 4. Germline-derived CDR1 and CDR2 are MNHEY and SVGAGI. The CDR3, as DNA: TGTGCCAGCAGTACTAGCGGGGGAGCTGGGGAGCTGTTTTTT. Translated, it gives CASSTSGGAGELFF.

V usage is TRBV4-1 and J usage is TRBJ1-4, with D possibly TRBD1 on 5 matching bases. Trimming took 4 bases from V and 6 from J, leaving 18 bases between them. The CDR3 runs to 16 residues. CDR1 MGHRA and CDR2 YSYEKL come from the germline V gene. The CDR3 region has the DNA TGCGCCAGCAGCCCCTTCCGCGGGACCGCGGATGAAAAACTGTTTTTT. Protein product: CASSPFRGTADEKLFF.

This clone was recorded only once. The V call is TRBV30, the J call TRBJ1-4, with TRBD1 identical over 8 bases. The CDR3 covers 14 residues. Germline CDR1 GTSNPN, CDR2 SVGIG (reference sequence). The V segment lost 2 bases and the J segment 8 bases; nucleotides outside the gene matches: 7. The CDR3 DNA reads TGTGCCTGGAGTATCGGACAGGGAAGGGAAAAACTGTTTTTT. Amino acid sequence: CAWSIGQGREKLFF. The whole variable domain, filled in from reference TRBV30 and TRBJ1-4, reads SQTIHQWPATLVQPVGSPLSLECTVEGTSNPNLYWYRQAAGRGLQLLFYSVGIGQISSEVPQNLSASRPQDRQFILSSKKLLLSDSGFYLCAWSIGQGREKLFFGSGTQLSVL.

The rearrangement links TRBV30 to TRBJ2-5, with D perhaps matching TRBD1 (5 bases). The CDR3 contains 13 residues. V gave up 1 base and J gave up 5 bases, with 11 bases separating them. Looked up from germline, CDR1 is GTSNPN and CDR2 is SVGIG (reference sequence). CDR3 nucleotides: TGTGCCTGGAGTGCCAGGGTCGGGGAGACCCAGTACTTC. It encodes CAWSARVGETQYF.

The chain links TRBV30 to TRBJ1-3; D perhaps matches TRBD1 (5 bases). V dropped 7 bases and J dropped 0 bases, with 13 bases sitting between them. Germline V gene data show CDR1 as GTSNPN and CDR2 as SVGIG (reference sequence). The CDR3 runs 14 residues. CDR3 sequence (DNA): TGTGCCTTATCCCAGGGATACTCTGGAAACACCATATATTTT. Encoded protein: CALSQGYSGNTIYF.

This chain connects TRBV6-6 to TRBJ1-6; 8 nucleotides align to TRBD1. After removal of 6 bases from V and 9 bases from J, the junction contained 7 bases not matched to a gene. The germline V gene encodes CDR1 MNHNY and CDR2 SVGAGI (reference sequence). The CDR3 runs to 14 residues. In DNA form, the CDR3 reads TGTGCCAGCAGGCGTGACAGGGGAAGTTCACCCCTCCACTTT. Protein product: CASRRDRGSSPLHF.

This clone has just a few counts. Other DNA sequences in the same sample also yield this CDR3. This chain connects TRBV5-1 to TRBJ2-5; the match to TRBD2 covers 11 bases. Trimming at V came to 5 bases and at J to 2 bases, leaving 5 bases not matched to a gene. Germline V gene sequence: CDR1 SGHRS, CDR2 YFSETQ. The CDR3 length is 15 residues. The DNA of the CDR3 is TGCGCCAGCAGTCGTGGGACTAGCGGACAAGAGACCCAGTACTTC. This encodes CASSRGTSGQETQYF.

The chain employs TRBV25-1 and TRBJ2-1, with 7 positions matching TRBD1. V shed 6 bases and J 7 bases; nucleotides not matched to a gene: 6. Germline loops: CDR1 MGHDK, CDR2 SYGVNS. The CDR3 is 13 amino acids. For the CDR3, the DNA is TGTGCCAGCAGGAGACAGGGAATTAATGAGCAGTTCTTC. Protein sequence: CASRRQGINEQFF.

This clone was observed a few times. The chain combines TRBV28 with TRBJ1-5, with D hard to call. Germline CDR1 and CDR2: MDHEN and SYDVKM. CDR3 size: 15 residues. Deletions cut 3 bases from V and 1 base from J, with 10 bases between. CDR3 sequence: CASSLALGSNQPQHF. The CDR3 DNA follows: TGTGCCAGCAGTTTGGCGCTCGGGAGCAATCAGCCCCAGCATTTT. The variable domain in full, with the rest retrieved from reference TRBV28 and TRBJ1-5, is DVKVTQSSRYLVKRTGEKVFLECVQDMDHENMFWYRQDPGLGLRLIYFSYDVKMKEKGDIPEGYSVSREKKERFSLILESASTNQTSMYLCASSLALGSNQPQHFGDGTRLSIL.

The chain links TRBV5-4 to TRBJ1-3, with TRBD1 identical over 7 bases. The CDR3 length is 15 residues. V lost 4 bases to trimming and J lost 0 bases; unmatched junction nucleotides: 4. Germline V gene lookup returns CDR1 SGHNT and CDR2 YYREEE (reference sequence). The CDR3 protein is CASSADRVSGNTIYF. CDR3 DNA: TGTGCCAGCAGCGCCGACAGGGTCTCTGGAAACACCATATATTTT.

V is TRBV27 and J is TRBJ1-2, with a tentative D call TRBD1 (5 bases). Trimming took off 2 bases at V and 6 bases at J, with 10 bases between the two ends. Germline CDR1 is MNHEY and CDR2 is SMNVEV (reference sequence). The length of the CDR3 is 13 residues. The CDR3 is CASSLRGEDGYTF. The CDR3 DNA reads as TGTGCCAGCAGTTTAAGGGGTGAGGATGGCTACACCTTC.